This T cell receptor beta chain was captured by sequencing in a study of blood T cell repertoires in COVID-19. Study context: Samples representing acute and convalescent COVID-19 were sourced from the United States, Italy and Spain. Sources were T cells, B-cell-depleted T cells, or PBMCs; the material itself was cDNA or gDNA.

Using immunoSEQ multiplex PCR, the repertoire was profiled, and TCRdb retains in-frame clones only, with some absent. The sample records 320,000 or so clones, 87% being singletons. The V gene's germline CDR1 is ENHRY and CDR2 SYGVKD. Deletions cut 6 bases from V and 0 bases from J, with 11 bases between. This CDR3 has 15 residues. The receptor was isolated from a woman between 25 and 40 years old who had recovered from COVID-19. J is TRBJ1-4 and V is TRBV10-3; maybe TRBD1 (6 bases). Sequencing was performed on PBMCs or T cells enriched from blood (not recorded which). CDR3 coding DNA: TGTGCCATCAGCGAAGGGGGTGCAACTAATGAAAAACTGTTTTTT. It yields the protein CAISEGGATNEKLFF.